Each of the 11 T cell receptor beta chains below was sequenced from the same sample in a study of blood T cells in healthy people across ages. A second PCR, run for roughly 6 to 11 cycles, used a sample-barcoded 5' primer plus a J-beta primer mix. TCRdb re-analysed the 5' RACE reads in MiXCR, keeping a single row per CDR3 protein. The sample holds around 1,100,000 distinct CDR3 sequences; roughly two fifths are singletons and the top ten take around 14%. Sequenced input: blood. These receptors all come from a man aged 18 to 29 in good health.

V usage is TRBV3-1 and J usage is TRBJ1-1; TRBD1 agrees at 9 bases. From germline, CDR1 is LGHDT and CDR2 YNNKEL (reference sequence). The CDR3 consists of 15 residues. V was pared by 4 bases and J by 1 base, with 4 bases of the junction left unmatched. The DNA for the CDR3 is TGTGCCAGCAGCCGTCGGACAGGGGCGAACACTGAAGCTTTCTTT. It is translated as CASSRRTGANTEAFF. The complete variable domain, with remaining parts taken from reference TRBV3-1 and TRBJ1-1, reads DTAVSQTPKYLVTQMGNDKSIKCEQNLGHDTMYWYKQDSKKFLKIMFSYNNKELIINETVPNRFSPKSPDKAHLNLHINSLELGDSAVYFCASSRRTGANTEAFFGQGTRLTVV.

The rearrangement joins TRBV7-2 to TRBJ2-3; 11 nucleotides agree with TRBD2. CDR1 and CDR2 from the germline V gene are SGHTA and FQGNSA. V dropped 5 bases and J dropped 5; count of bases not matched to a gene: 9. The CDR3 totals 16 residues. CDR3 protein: CASSPLIAGGGDTQYF. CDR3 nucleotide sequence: TGTGCCAGCAGCCCCTTGATAGCGGGGGGGGGAGATACGCAGTATTTT.

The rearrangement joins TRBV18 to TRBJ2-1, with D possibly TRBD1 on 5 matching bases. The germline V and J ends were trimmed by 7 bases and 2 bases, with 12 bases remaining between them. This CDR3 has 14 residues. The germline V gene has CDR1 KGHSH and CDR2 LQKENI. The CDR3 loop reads CASWVRAAYNEQFF. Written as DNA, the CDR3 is TGTGCCAGCTGGGTCAGGGCGGCCTACAATGAGCAGTTCTTC.

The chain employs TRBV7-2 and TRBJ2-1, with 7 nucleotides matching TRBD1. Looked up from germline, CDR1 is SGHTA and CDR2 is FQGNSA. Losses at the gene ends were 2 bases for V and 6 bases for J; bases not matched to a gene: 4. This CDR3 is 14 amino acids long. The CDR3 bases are TGTGCCAGCAGCTTACAGGGACAGACCAATGAGCAGTTCTTC. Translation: CASSLQGQTNEQFF.

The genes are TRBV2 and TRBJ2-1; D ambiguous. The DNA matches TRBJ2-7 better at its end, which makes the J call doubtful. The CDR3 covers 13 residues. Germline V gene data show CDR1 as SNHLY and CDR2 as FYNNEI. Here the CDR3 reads CASSTRIYNEQYF. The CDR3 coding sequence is TGTGCCAGCAGTACACGGATTTACAATGAGCAGTACTTC.

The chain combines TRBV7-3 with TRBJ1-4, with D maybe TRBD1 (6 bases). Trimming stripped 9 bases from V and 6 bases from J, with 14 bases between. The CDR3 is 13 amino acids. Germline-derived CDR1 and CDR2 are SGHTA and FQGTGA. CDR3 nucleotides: TGTGCCAGTAGTAGGACAGCGTATGAAAAACTGTTTTTT. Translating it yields CASSRTAYEKLFF.

In nucleotides, the CDR3 is TGTGCCAGCAGCGTATGGTCTAGCGAGCAAGAGACCCAGTACTTC. Its translation is CASSVWSSEQETQYF. The chain carries TRBV9 and TRBJ2-5; D possibly corresponds to TRBD2 (6 bases). V was pared by 1 base and J by 2 bases, with 12 bases between. CDR1 and CDR2 (germline): SGDLS, YYNGEE. CDR3 length: 15 residues.

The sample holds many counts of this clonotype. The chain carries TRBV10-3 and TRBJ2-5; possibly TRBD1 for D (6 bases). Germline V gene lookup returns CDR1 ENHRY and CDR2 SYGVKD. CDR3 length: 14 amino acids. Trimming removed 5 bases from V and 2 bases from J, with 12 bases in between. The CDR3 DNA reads TGTGCCATCAGTCCCGACAGGCTACAAGAGACCCAGTACTTC. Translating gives CAISPDRLQETQYF.

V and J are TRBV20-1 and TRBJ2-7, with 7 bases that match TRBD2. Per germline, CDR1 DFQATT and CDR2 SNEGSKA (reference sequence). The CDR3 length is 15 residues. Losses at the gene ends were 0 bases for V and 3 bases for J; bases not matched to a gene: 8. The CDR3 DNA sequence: TGCAGTGCTAGAGATCTTGGGGGGGGAGTCTACGAGCAGTACTTC. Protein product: CSARDLGGGVYEQYF.

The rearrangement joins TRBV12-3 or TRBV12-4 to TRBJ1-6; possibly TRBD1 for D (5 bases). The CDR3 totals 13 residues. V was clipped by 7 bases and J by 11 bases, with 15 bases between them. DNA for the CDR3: TGTGCCAGCACTAAGACGACAGTTCCACCCCTCCACTTT. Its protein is CASTKTTVPPLHF.

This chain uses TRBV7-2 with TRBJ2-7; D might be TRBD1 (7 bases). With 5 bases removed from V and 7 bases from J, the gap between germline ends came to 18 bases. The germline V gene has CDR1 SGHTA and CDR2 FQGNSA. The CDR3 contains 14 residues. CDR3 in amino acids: CASSVVGGGNEQYF. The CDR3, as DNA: TGTGCCAGCAGCGTAGTAGGGGGCGGGAATGAGCAGTACTTC.